The present TCR beta chain was sequenced within a study of patients and donors after allogeneic stem cell transplantation. A single record per CDR3 protein comes from TCRdb applying MiXCR to the RT-PCR reads. This table holds about 410,000 distinct CDR3 sequences, approximately 16% found once. Germline lookup yields CDR1 SQVTM and CDR2 ANQGSEA. CDR3 length: 14 residues. V lost 4 bases, J lost 4 bases, and 16 bases lay in between. This clonotype was picked up a small number of times. V gene TRBV29-1 combines with J gene TRBJ1-1; maybe TRBD1 (5 bases). Specimen: blood, either unsorted or a sorted T cell fraction (not recorded which). The sequence came from a human donor who was either an allogeneic HSCT recipient or a stem cell or donor lymphocyte infusion donor (not recorded which). It is not recorded whose cells these are; they may come from a transplant donor. The CDR3 sequence: CSVAEGPSGTEAFF. The CDR3 DNA follows: TGCAGCGTTGCCGAGGGGCCTTCGGGCACTGAAGCTTTCTTT.